This T cell receptor (beta chain) was identified in a study of T cells in Graves' hyperthyroidism and ophthalmopathy. Amplification of TCR beta CDR3 regions used RNA as the template. First-round RT-PCR of the TCR CDR3 relied on the HTBI primer set. TCRdb analysed the multiplex PCR reads with MiXCR anew, one entry per CDR3 protein. The sample records around 100,000 distinct CDR3 sequences, 47% being singletons. After removal of 4 bases from V and 4 bases from J, the junction contained 9 bases not matched to a gene. The CDR3 runs 15 residues. CDR1 is SGHNT and CDR2 is YYREEE in the germline V gene (reference sequence).

This TCR was recovered from a middle-aged man with Graves' hyperthyroidism. Sequencing input: blood. The V call is TRBV5-4, the J call TRBJ2-3; TRBD2 matches at 7 bases. DNA of the CDR3: TGTGCCAGCAGCCTACTGGGGAGGGGCGCAGATACGCAGTATTTT. This gives the protein CASSLLGRGADTQYF.